Below, 28 T cell receptor beta chains from the same sample are listed, as sequenced in a study of beta chain features in type 1 diabetes. Study-wide results and caveats: Type 1 diabetes patients showed a moderate but significant shortening of TCRB CDR3s in all four CD4+ subsets.

These TCRs are of unknown antigen specificity. The isolated RNA, all of it, was reverse transcribed, so expressed TCRB transcripts were what got sequenced. Repertoires were generated with immunoSEQ multiplex PCR, while TCRdb's copy carries only in-frame clones and drops some. The sample lists a few hundred thousand clones; around 20% were seen once. Sequenced sample: naive CD4+ T cells from blood. The source is a woman aged 35 to 49 with type 1 diabetes.

V gene TRBV30 combines with J gene TRBJ2-3; 7 bases are shared with TRBD2. The CDR3 has 15 residues. Germline CDR1 and CDR2: GTSNPN and SVGIG (reference sequence). V dropped 5 bases and J dropped 2; count of bases not matched to a gene: 10. The CDR3 protein is CAWGSRGSLTDTQYF. In DNA, the CDR3 is TGTGCCTGGGGTTCCCGCGGGAGCCTCACAGATACGCAGTATTTT.

V is TRBV29-1 and J is TRBJ2-7; 8 bases are a match to TRBD2. The V gene's germline CDR1 is SQVTM and CDR2 ANQGSEA. This CDR3 spans 13 amino acids. Trimming cost V 7 bases and J 3 bases; bases outside gene matches: 8. The CDR3 DNA is TGCAGCGCCTCGACTAGCGACCGCTACGAGCAGTACTTC. Translation gives CSASTSDRYEQYF.

This clone has only a few counts. The chain recombines TRBV5-6 with TRBJ1-5; 10 nucleotides line up with TRBD1. The germline V gene has CDR1 SGHDT and CDR2 YYEEEE. Losses at the gene ends were 3 bases for V and 7 bases for J; bases not matched to a gene: 7. This CDR3 region has 15 residues. The CDR3 sequence is CASSSDRGHRQPQHF. The CDR3 DNA is TGTGCCAGCAGCTCTGACAGGGGGCACAGGCAGCCCCAGCATTTT.

There are a few counts of this clone. The genes are TRBV28 and TRBJ1-5, with 10 bases aligning to TRBD1. Germline V lookup: CDR1 MDHEN, CDR2 SYDVKM. The CDR3 has 15 amino acids. V lost 8 bases to trimming and J lost 5 bases; unmatched junction nucleotides: 9. The CDR3: CASGLRTGGDQPQHF. The CDR3 DNA reads as TGTGCCAGCGGCCTTAGGACAGGGGGAGATCAGCCCCAGCATTTT.

This clone showed up just a few times. The chain couples TRBV7-3 to TRBJ2-1, with 9 bases identical to TRBD1. The trim removed 5 bases at V and 0 bases at J, leaving 5 bases unmatched. Per the germline V gene, CDR1 is SGHTA and CDR2 is FQGTGA. This CDR3 contains 16 residues. CDR3 sequence reads: CASSPSGQGSYNEQFF. CDR3 DNA: TGTGCCAGCAGCCCGTCGGGACAGGGCTCCTACAATGAGCAGTTCTTC.

The J gene is TRBJ1-1, the V gene TRBV7-2; D gene uncertain. V lost 2 bases and J lost 3, with 10 bases in between. The CDR3 extends over 14 amino acids. Germline CDR1 SGHTA, CDR2 FQGNSA. CDR3 region: CASSLSRGDTEAFF. The CDR3 DNA sequence: TGTGCCAGCAGCTTATCACGGGGAGACACTGAAGCTTTCTTT.

Points on this clone: One end of the junction is discordant with germline, which a read error may explain. J is TRBJ2-1 and V is TRBV6-5; D possibly corresponds to TRBD2 (6 bases). Germline V CDR1 and CDR2: MNHEY, SVGAGI. The CDR3 has 14 amino acids. This CDR3 is CASSRSTEGLLVVF. The DNA of the CDR3 is TGTGCCAGCAGTCGTAGTACGGAGGGCCTCTTGGTGGTCTTC.

This clone was seen only a few times. The rearrangement links TRBV29-1 to TRBJ1-2; a weak D match, TRBD1 (5 bases). V shed 4 bases and J shed 0 bases, with 12 bases lying between them. The germline V gene encodes CDR1 SQVTM and CDR2 ANQGSEA. The CDR3 contains 14 residues. The CDR3 DNA sequence: TGCAGCGTTGTCCGGACATCCTCTAACTATGGCTACACCTTC. Translation gives CSVVRTSSNYGYTF.

This clone showed up just once. This chain connects TRBV7-3 to TRBJ2-1, with 13 positions matching TRBD2. Germline V gene sequence: CDR1 SGHTA, CDR2 FQGTGA. The CDR3 runs to 13 residues. V was clipped by 8 bases and J by 9 bases; unmatched bases: 4. This CDR3 is CASGTSGKSEQFF. The CDR3 DNA is TGTGCCAGCGGGACTAGCGGGAAAAGTGAGCAGTTCTTC.

This clone was detected only a few times. The CDR3 DNA is TGCAGCGTTGGAAAGGGGGAATTCTATGGCTACACCTTC. This encodes CSVGKGEFYGYTF. The rearrangement links TRBV29-1 to TRBJ1-2; TRBD1 is a possible D gene (6 bases). This CDR3 is 13 amino acids long. Germline V gene data show CDR1 as SQVTM and CDR2 as ANQGSEA. The V and J ends lost 4 bases and 4 bases respectively, with 13 bases between them.

The chain carries TRBV7-3 and TRBJ2-3, with 7 bases lining up with TRBD2. Germline CDR1 is SGHTA and CDR2 is FQGTGA. The CDR3 covers 15 residues. After removal of 1 base from V and 4 bases from J, the junction contained 5 bases not matched to a gene. The chain's CDR3 is CASSLSGRESDTQYF. The CDR3 DNA reads as TGTGCCAGCAGCTTAAGTGGGCGGGAGTCAGATACGCAGTATTTT.

V usage is TRBV28 and J usage is TRBJ2-2, with 7 nucleotides matching TRBD1. The V gene end was trimmed by 6 bases and the J gene end by 2 bases; junction bases not matched to a gene: 9. The CDR3 length is 16 residues. CDR1 is MDHEN, CDR2 SYDVKM, per germline. The CDR3 loop reads CASSAPGQLNTGELFF. The CDR3 coding sequence is TGTGCCAGCAGCGCTCCGGGACAGCTCAACACCGGGGAGCTGTTTTTT.

Remarks on this clone: The junction departs from germline at one end; a sequencing error may be responsible. Additional DNA sequences in this sample encode the identical CDR3. V usage is TRBV28 and J usage is TRBJ2-1; D gene uncertain. CDR3 length: 11 amino acids. The germline CDR1 and CDR2 sequences are MDHEN and SYDVKM. The CDR3 loop reads CASSLYNEQFF. The CDR3 nucleotides are TGTGCCAGCAGTTTATACAACGAGCAGTTCTTC.

V is TRBV7-2 and J is TRBJ2-7, with a weak D call TRBD2 (5 bases). This CDR3 spans 14 amino acids. Trimming took 1 base from V and 5 from J, leaving 12 bases between them. Germline loops: CDR1 SGHTA, CDR2 FQGNSA. CDR3 sequence: CASSLGPGLDEQYF. The CDR3 bases are TGTGCCAGCAGCTTAGGACCGGGGTTGGACGAGCAGTACTTC.

This sequence joins TRBV7-2 and TRBJ2-4; 13 bases align to TRBD2. There are 17 residues in the CDR3. Germline CDR1 SGHTA, CDR2 FQGNSA. V was clipped by 4 bases and J by 8 bases; unmatched bases: 11. This chain's CDR3 is CASSYTSGGVASDIQYF. DNA of the CDR3: TGTGCCAGCAGCTATACTAGCGGGGGGGTGGCTTCGGACATTCAGTACTTC.

The chain has TRBV5-4 and TRBJ2-1; D possibly corresponds to TRBD1 (6 bases). The V end lost 4 bases, the J end lost 0 bases, and 11 bases lay between the germline ends. Germline V CDR1 and CDR2: SGHNT, YYREEE (reference sequence). The CDR3 has 15 residues. DNA of the CDR3: TGTGCCAGCAGCCGACAGGCACTCTCCTACAATGAGCAGTTCTTC. Translated, it gives CASSRQALSYNEQFF.

This clone was detected only a few times. The CDR3 DNA follows: TGCAGCGTTGCAAGAGGACAGGGATCCTACGAGCAGTACTTC. This codes for CSVARGQGSYEQYF. The J gene is TRBJ2-7, the V gene TRBV29-1; TRBD1 agrees at 8 bases. This CDR3 contains 14 residues. Germline V gene sequence: CDR1 SQVTM, CDR2 ANQGSEA. The V segment lost 4 bases and the J segment 1 base; nucleotides outside the gene matches: 6.

This clone has only a few counts. The chain is built from TRBV9 and TRBJ2-2; D possibly corresponds to TRBD2 (5 bases). CDR1 and CDR2 from the germline V gene are SGDLS and YYNGEE. V was clipped by 2 bases and J by 3 bases, with 17 bases between them. The CDR3 covers 17 residues. CDR3 sequence reads: CASSVGLGSKDTGELFF. As DNA, the CDR3 is TGTGCCAGCAGCGTCGGACTGGGGTCTAAGGACACCGGGGAGCTGTTTTTT.

The rearrangement joins TRBV5-5 to TRBJ2-3, with TRBD1 matching 9 bases. Germline V CDR1 and CDR2: SGHKS, YYEKEE (reference sequence). CDR3 size: 15 residues. The V segment lost 4 bases and the J segment 4 bases; nucleotides outside the gene matches: 7. The CDR3 protein is CASSQGQGRPDTQYF. CDR3 bases: TGTGCCAGCAGCCAAGGACAGGGGCGGCCAGATACGCAGTATTTT. Combining the CDR3 with reference TRBV5-5 and TRBJ2-3 gives the whole variable domain DAGVTQSPTHLIKTRGQQVTLRCSPISGHKSVSWYQQVLGQGPQFIFQYYEKEERGRGNFPDRFSARQFPNYSSELNVNALLLGDSALYLCASSQGQGRPDTQYFGPGTRLTVL.

The CDR3 region is CASSEAVAAVSNQPQHF. The CDR3 DNA sequence: TGTGCCAGCAGTGAAGCAGTCGCGGCAGTCAGCAATCAGCCCCAGCATTTT. The chain has TRBV2 and TRBJ1-5; unclear D gene. The CDR3 has 17 amino acids. The V and J ends lost 0 bases and 1 base respectively, with 13 bases between them. Germline CDR1 and CDR2: SNHLY and FYNNEI.

The chain joins TRBV28 to TRBJ2-5; TRBD2 matches at 9 bases. The germline V gene has CDR1 MDHEN and CDR2 SYDVKM. With 8 bases clipped from V and 4 bases from J, the junction kept 11 bases outside the gene matches. The CDR3 loop spans 15 amino acids. In DNA form, the CDR3 reads TGTGCCAGCCACGCCTGGACTAGCGAGATAGAGACCCAGTACTTC. This encodes CASHAWTSEIETQYF.

Notes on this clone: The sample holds other DNA sequences that translate to the same CDR3. This chain links TRBV7-9 with TRBJ1-5, with TRBD1 matching 7 bases. With V trimmed by 4 bases and J by 4 bases, 4 bases remained unmatched. This CDR3 has 14 residues. Looked up from germline, CDR1 is SEHNR and CDR2 is FQNEAQ (reference sequence). In nucleotides, the CDR3 is TGTGCCAGCAGCTGGGGGGACAGTAATCAGCCCCAGCATTTT. Its protein is CASSWGDSNQPQHF.

Only a few counts were recorded for this clone. This sequence joins TRBV27 and TRBJ2-3; maybe TRBD1 (5 bases). The CDR3 has 15 residues. Per the germline V gene, CDR1 is MNHEY and CDR2 is SMNVEV (reference sequence). The V gene lost 2 bases and the J gene lost 2 bases, with 11 bases spanning the gap. CDR3 DNA: TGTGCCAGCAGTTTAATGCAGGGCTCCACAGATACGCAGTATTTT. Its translation: CASSLMQGSTDTQYF.

The chain recombines TRBV11-3 with TRBJ2-1, with a possible D match to TRBD2 (5 bases). The CDR3 is made up of 16 amino acids. Trimming cost V 4 bases and J 4 bases, with 17 bases left between them. Germline V gene lookup returns CDR1 SGHNT and CDR2 YENEEA. The CDR3 protein is CASSSRRPGRYNEQFF. The CDR3 region has the DNA TGTGCCAGCAGCTCCCGGAGGCCGGGAAGGTACAATGAGCAGTTCTTC.

The table lists this clone with a few counts. This chain joins TRBV5-4 and TRBJ2-7, with D tentatively TRBD1 (5 bases). Trimming removed 4 bases at V and 7 bases at J, with 24 bases between. Germline CDR1 and CDR2: SGHNT and YYREEE (reference sequence). The CDR3 totals 16 residues. In DNA form, the CDR3 reads TGTGCCAGCAGCCCGGAGAGACAGTTAGGGTCGATAGAGCAGTACTTC. Protein product: CASSPERQLGSIEQYF. Drawing the rest from reference TRBV5-4 and TRBJ2-7, the complete variable domain is ETGVTQSPTHLIKTRGQQVTLRCSSQSGHNTVSWYQQALGQGPQFIFQYYREEENGRGNFPPRFSGLQFPNYSSELNVNALELDDSALYLCASSPERQLGSIEQYFGPGTRLTVT.

Only a few counts were recorded for this clone. The chain combines TRBV18 with TRBJ2-6; 7 positions match TRBD1. With V trimmed by 6 bases and J by 0 bases, 8 bases remained unmatched. The CDR3 length is 17 residues. Germline V CDR1 and CDR2: KGHSH, LQKENI. In DNA form, the CDR3 reads TGTGCCAGCTCCCTGACAGGGAGTACCTCTGGGGCCAACGTCCTGACTTTC. Residues: CASSLTGSTSGANVLTF.

A few counts support this clone. CDR3 amino acids: CASSAADTQYF. CDR3 DNA sequence: TGTGCCAGCAGTGCGGCAGATACGCAGTATTTT. This rearrangement joins TRBV9 to TRBJ2-3; no clear D. The CDR3 is made up of 11 amino acids. V shed 5 bases and J shed 4 bases, with 5 bases lying between them. The V gene's germline CDR1 is SGDLS and CDR2 YYNGEE.

The CDR3 loop is CASSLEGSEAFF. CDR3 bases: TGCGCCAGCAGCTTGGAAGGGAGTGAAGCTTTCTTT. J is TRBJ1-1 and V is TRBV5-1; D gene ambiguous. The CDR3 consists of 12 residues. V lost 0 bases to trimming and J lost 7 bases, with 7 bases between them. Germline CDR1 reads SGHRS; CDR2 reads YFSETQ.